These 20 T cell receptor beta chains were all obtained from the same sample, sequenced in a study of blood T cell repertoires in COVID-19. Repertoires were generated with immunoSEQ multiplex PCR, while TCRdb's copy carries only in-frame clones and drops some. This repertoire shows over 350,000 clones, roughly 90% found once; its top ten account for approximately 4.3%. The sample taken for sequencing was peripheral blood. These receptors were collected from a woman in her twenties or thirties with acute or convalescent COVID-19.

This chain uses TRBV29-1 with TRBJ1-2, with 10 nucleotides matching TRBD1. Trimming took 5 bases from V and 1 from J; bases not matched to a gene: 7. Germline loops: CDR1 SQVTM, CDR2 ANQGSEA. CDR3 length equals 15 residues. The CDR3 coding sequence is TGCAGCGTTACCGGGACAGGGGCCCGTAACTATGGCTACACCTTC. It is translated as CSVTGTGARNYGYTF.

The V call is TRBV13, the J call TRBJ1-1; 11 positions match TRBD1. CDR3 length: 15 amino acids. Losses at the gene ends were 3 bases for V and 4 bases for J; bases not matched to a gene: 4. CDR1 PRHDT and CDR2 FYEKMQ come from the germline V gene (reference sequence). The DNA for the CDR3 is TGTGCCAGCAGCTTTGTTGGACAGGGGGCCACTGAAGCTTTCTTT. Translating it yields CASSFVGQGATEAFF.

This clone was picked up a small number of times. CDR3 bases: TGTGCCAGCAGCTCACGGGAGTCGGATACGCAGTATTTT. Protein: CASSSRESDTQYF. This rearrangement joins TRBV6-5 to TRBJ2-3; weak D call: TRBD2 (6 bases). V lost 6 bases and J lost 6, with 13 bases in between. The CDR3 length is 13 residues. Germline V gene sequence: CDR1 MNHEY, CDR2 SVGAGI.

This clone has a single count. V gene TRBV19 combines with J gene TRBJ2-3; possibly TRBD1 for D (6 bases). Looked up from germline, CDR1 is LNHDA and CDR2 is SQIVND (reference sequence). This CDR3 contains 16 residues. Trimming shortened V by 3 bases and J by 1 base, and 14 bases separated the two germline ends. Here the CDR3 reads CASSMTRGQRTDTQYF. For the CDR3, the DNA is TGTGCCAGTAGTATGACCCGGGGACAACGCACAGATACGCAGTATTTT.

The gene calls are TRBV21-1 and TRBJ2-1; the table names TRBD2, a call not compared with the DNA. TRBV21-1 counts as a pseudogene. This CDR3 region has 21 residues. CDR3 sequence reads: CASSKSRNLASGASSYNEQFF. Here the CDR3 DNA reads TGTGCCAGCAGCAAAAGCCGCAATCTGGCTAGCGGGGCTAGCTCCTACAATGAGCAGTTCTTC.

The chain carries TRBV4-1 and TRBJ2-1; D is perhaps TRBD1 (6 bases). The germline CDR1 and CDR2 sequences are MGHRA and YSYEKL. The CDR3 spans 15 residues. With 0 bases removed from V and 9 bases from J, the gap between germline ends came to 15 bases. CDR3 amino acids: CASSQEQGFMSEQFF. The CDR3 region has the DNA TGCGCCAGCAGCCAAGAACAGGGATTTATGTCTGAGCAGTTCTTC.

The chain joins TRBV6-5 to TRBJ2-1, with a possible D match to TRBD1 (6 bases). CDR3 length equals 12 residues. The germline V and J ends were trimmed by 7 bases and 8 bases, with 12 bases remaining between them. In germline, CDR1 is MNHEY, CDR2 SVGAGI. CDR3 loop: CASNTGMHEQFF. The CDR3 nucleotides are TGTGCCAGCAACACAGGGATGCATGAGCAGTTCTTC.

The chain couples TRBV27 to TRBJ2-7; a weak D match, TRBD1 (6 bases). This CDR3 contains 14 residues. V lost 3 bases and J lost 3, with 12 bases in between. In germline, CDR1 is MNHEY, CDR2 SMNVEV (reference sequence). CDR3 sequence reads: CASSFRGRGYEQYF. DNA for the CDR3: TGTGCCAGCAGTTTCAGGGGTAGGGGCTACGAGCAGTACTTC.

This clone came up once. The chain links TRBV11-2 to TRBJ2-1; 12 nucleotides agree with TRBD2. The trim removed 3 bases at V and 6 bases at J, leaving 15 bases unmatched. Germline V gene data show CDR1 as SGHAT and CDR2 as FQNNGV. This CDR3 is built from 19 residues. CDR3 DNA sequence: TGTGCCAGCAGCTTCGGCTCTAGCGGGGGGGCGAGGTGGCGCAATGAGCAGTTCTTC. It yields the protein CASSFGSSGGARWRNEQFF.

This chain connects TRBV2 to TRBJ2-7; D uncertain. The CDR3 extends over 14 amino acids. Trimming took off 7 bases at V and 7 bases at J, with 20 bases between the two ends. The germline V gene has CDR1 SNHLY and CDR2 FYNNEI. The CDR3 sequence is CASTLENPYGEQYF. CDR3 in DNA: TGTGCCAGCACCCTCGAGAACCCGTACGGGGAGCAGTACTTC.

Notes on this clone: The sample carries other DNA sequences with the same CDR3. The chain joins TRBV7-2 to TRBJ2-7, with a possible D match to TRBD1 (5 bases). This CDR3 is built from 14 residues. Germline V gives CDR1 SGHTA, CDR2 FQGNSA. V was trimmed by 5 bases and J by 0 bases, leaving 11 bases between them. As DNA, the CDR3 is TGTGCCAGCAGCCTCACGGACACCTCCTACGAGCAGTACTTC. It is translated as CASSLTDTSYEQYF.

The chain is built from TRBV7-6 and TRBJ2-2, with D tentatively TRBD2 (6 bases). This CDR3 contains 15 residues. The V end lost 4 bases, the J end lost 1 base, and 10 bases lay between the germline ends. Germline V gene sequence: CDR1 SGHVS, CDR2 FNYEAQ. CDR3 sequence: CASSSGLKNTGELFF. The CDR3 coding sequence is TGTGCCAGCAGCTCAGGACTAAAGAACACCGGGGAGCTGTTTTTT.

CDR3 DNA sequence: TGTGCCAGCAGTTCGGACAAAGCTCAGCCCCAGCATTTT. The encoded protein is CASSSDKAQPQHF. J is TRBJ1-5 and V is TRBV2, with a possible D match to TRBD1 (5 bases). Per the germline V gene, CDR1 is SNHLY and CDR2 is FYNNEI. CDR3 length equals 13 residues. V lost 5 bases to trimming and J lost 6 bases, with 11 bases between them.

This sequence joins TRBV10-3 and TRBJ1-6; the match to TRBD1 covers 11 bases. CDR1 and CDR2 (germline): ENHRY, SYGVKD. This CDR3 spans 17 amino acids. Trimming took 3 bases from V and 9 from J; bases not matched to a gene: 10. CDR3 sequence (DNA): TGTGCCATCAGTGACCGACATCCGGGACAGGGGGGTTCACCCCTCCACTTT. It codes for CAISDRHPGQGGSPLHF.

The chain combines TRBV7-2 with TRBJ2-3, with D unclear. V dropped 0 bases and J dropped 5 bases, with 15 bases sitting between them. This CDR3 has 16 residues. Germline V gene data show CDR1 as SGHTA and CDR2 as FQGNSA. CDR3 loop: CASSLAFIGGRDTQYF. The CDR3 DNA follows: TGTGCCAGCAGCTTAGCGTTCATAGGCGGTAGAGATACGCAGTATTTT.

Many counts were recorded for this clone. The chain is built from TRBV7-2 and TRBJ2-7; possible D gene TRBD1, 5 bases. V was trimmed by 2 bases and J by 2 bases, leaving 10 bases between them. Germline V gene data show CDR1 as SGHTA and CDR2 as FQGNSA. CDR3 size: 14 residues. The CDR3 DNA is TGTGCCAGCAGCTTACGTCAGGGTCCCTACGAGCAGTACTTC. Protein sequence: CASSLRQGPYEQYF.

The DNA for the CDR3 is TGTGCCAGCAGCTTGGGGGGACAGGGAATGAACACTGAAGCTTTCTTT. It translates to CASSLGGQGMNTEAFF. The J gene is TRBJ1-1, the V gene TRBV5-4; 9 bases agree with TRBD1. The CDR3 is made up of 16 amino acids. Per the germline V gene, CDR1 is SGHNT and CDR2 is YYREEE (reference sequence). With 0 bases clipped from V and 0 bases from J, the junction kept 3 bases outside the gene matches.

The V and J genes are TRBV6-5 and TRBJ1-6, with 8 bases lining up with TRBD1. The junction had 4 bases not matched to a gene; V was cut back by 0 bases and J by 9 bases. This CDR3 contains 15 residues. Germline CDR1 MNHEY, CDR2 SVGAGI. The CDR3 region is CASSYSTQGASPLHF. The CDR3 DNA is TGTGCCAGCAGTTACTCGACTCAGGGGGCTTCACCCCTCCACTTT.

The chain has TRBV10-1 and TRBJ2-3, with D possibly being TRBD1 (5 bases). The V and J ends lost 2 bases and 0 bases respectively, with 6 bases between them. Germline values: CDR1 WNHNN, CDR2 SYGVQD (reference sequence). The CDR3 loop spans 14 amino acids. In DNA, the CDR3 is TGCGCCAGCAGTGAGAGACAGAGCACAGATACGCAGTATTTT. Protein sequence: CASSERQSTDTQYF.

The rearrangement links TRBV19 to TRBJ1-5; no definite D call. From germline, CDR1 is LNHDA and CDR2 SQIVND (reference sequence). This CDR3 has 15 residues. V shed 4 bases and J shed 0 bases, with 10 bases lying between them. The CDR3 coding sequence is TGTGCCAGTAGTAAAGCCGGTAATAGCAATCAGCCCCAGCATTTT. It codes for CASSKAGNSNQPQHF.